This T cell receptor beta chain was obtained from a study of T cell responses to AZD1222 COVID-19 vaccine. Study-wide results and limits: Clonal diversity was possibly underestimated, and the donors were mostly white British, with more females. Spike was spanned by vaccine-associated CD4 TCRs, with dominance at 160-218 and 743-854. Targeting of unmutated variant regions was reportedly seen in nearly half of spike-specific TCRs.

Pooled in the analysis were second doses at about 4 or about 12 weeks. This CDR3 has 14 residues. V trimming: 2 bases; J trimming: 5 bases; junction bases outside the gene matches: 5. Germline V gene data show CDR1 as SGHRS and CDR2 as YFSETQ. TCRdb's copy holds only in-frame clones and misses some; the assay was immunoSEQ multiplex PCR. The table lists 130,000 to 150,000 clones, about 86% of them singletons. In this sample, this clone turned up once. The antigen remains unidentified. The source was peripheral blood, collected 28 days after the second AZD1222 dose. This receptor was identified in an adult who received the AZD1222 COVID-19 vaccine. This chain connects TRBV5-1 to TRBJ2-7; 9 bases are shared with TRBD1. The CDR3 region has the DNA TGCGCCAGCAGCTTTACAGGGGGCGGCGACGAGCAGTACTTC. It yields the protein CASSFTGGGDEQYF.